These 4 T cell receptor beta chains were all obtained from the same sample, sequenced in a study of neurological immune-mediated disorders. MiXCR, run by TCRdb on the 5' RACE reads, gives a single entry per CDR3 protein. The sample shows about 46,000 distinct CDR3 sequences, approximately 3% of them seen only once. The specimen sequenced was PBMCs. The receptors stem from a woman in her fifties or sixties with multiple sclerosis.

This clonotype was picked up many times. The chain joins TRBV5-1 to TRBJ1-1; 10 bases map to TRBD1. V gave up 7 bases and J gave up 4 bases; unmatched junction bases: 4. Germline CDR1 and CDR2: SGHRS and YFSETQ. This CDR3 is 13 amino acids long. The CDR3 sequence is CASQTGGGTEAFF. In nucleotides, the CDR3 is TGCGCCAGCCAGACAGGGGGCGGCACTGAAGCTTTCTTT.

This clonotype was found many times. This chain links TRBV13 with TRBJ2-7, with 7 nucleotides matching TRBD2. The CDR3 is made up of 13 amino acids. Trimming removed 3 bases from V and 7 bases from J; junction bases left unmatched: 6. CDR1 PRHDT and CDR2 FYEKMQ come from the germline V gene (reference sequence). CDR3 residues: CASSFLEAGEQYF. The CDR3, as DNA: TGTGCCAGCAGCTTCCTCGAAGCGGGAGAGCAGTACTTC.

Many counts were recorded for this clonotype. The chain joins TRBV29-1 to TRBJ2-3; 11 nucleotides match TRBD2. The ends lost 2 bases at V and 0 bases at J; junction bases unmatched: 1. CDR3 length: 15 amino acids. Germline CDR1 SQVTM, CDR2 ANQGSEA. CDR3 loop: CSVETSGGSTDTQYF. DNA for the CDR3: TGCAGCGTTGAAACTAGCGGGGGAAGCACAGATACGCAGTATTTT.

About this clonotype: Given a much more abundant clone one base away, this may be a read error. This sequence joins TRBV25-1 and TRBJ1-5, with D possibly TRBD1 on 5 matching bases. This CDR3 is 12 amino acids long. The V gene's germline CDR1 is MGHDK and CDR2 SYGVNS. The CDR3 loop reads CDSSEGDQPQHF. CDR3 bases: TGTGACAGCAGCGAAGGGGATCAGCCCCAGCATTTT.